One T cell receptor beta chain is described in this entry. This record comes from a study of blood T cell repertoires in COVID-19. The wider study: PBMCs, B-cell-depleted T cells, or T cells provided the cDNA or gDNA that made up the material.

This CDR3 is 14 amino acids long. The V gene end was trimmed by 4 bases and the J gene end by 2 bases; junction bases not matched to a gene: 4. Germline-derived CDR1 and CDR2 are SGHRS and YFSETQ. Repertoires were generated with immunoSEQ multiplex PCR, while TCRdb's copy carries only in-frame clones and drops some. Of a few hundred thousand clones listed, over 75% are singletons. The V and J genes are TRBV5-1 and TRBJ2-3; 7 bases fit TRBD2. The sequence was obtained from a man aged 25 to 40 who had recovered from COVID-19. The source material was peripheral blood. CDR3 nucleotides: TGCGCCAGCAGCCCAGGACTAGACACAGATACGCAGTATTTT. Protein: CASSPGLDTDTQYF.